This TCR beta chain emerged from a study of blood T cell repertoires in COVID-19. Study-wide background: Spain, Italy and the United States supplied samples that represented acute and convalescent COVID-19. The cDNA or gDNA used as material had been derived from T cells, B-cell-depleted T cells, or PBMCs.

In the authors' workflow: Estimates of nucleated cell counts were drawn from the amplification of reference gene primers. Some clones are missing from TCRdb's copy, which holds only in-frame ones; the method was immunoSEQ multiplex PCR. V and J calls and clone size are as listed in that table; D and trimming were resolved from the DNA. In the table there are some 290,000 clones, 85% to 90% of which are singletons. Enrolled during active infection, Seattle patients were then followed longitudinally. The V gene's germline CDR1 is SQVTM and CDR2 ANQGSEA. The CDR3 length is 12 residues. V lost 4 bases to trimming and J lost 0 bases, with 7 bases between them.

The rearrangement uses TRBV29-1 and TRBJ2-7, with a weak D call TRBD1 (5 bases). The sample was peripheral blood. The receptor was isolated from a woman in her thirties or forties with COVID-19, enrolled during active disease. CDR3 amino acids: CSVAGFSYEQYF. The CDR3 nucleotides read TGCAGCGTTGCAGGGTTCTCCTACGAGCAGTACTTC.